Included here is one T cell receptor beta chain sequence, with context. Clones were read by immunoSEQ multiplex PCR, and TCRdb kept only the in-frame ones, dropping some. Among roughly 280,000 clones listed, under 95% were seen once. The sample comes from a study of blood T cell repertoires in COVID-19. Germline assignment: CDR1 LGHNA and CDR2 YSLEER. V was cut by 2 bases and J by 8 bases, with 12 bases left in between. The CDR3 length is 14 residues. The clonotype comes from a man aged 40-50 years who had been exposed to COVID-19. The rearrangement joins TRBV4-3 to TRBJ1-4; D might be TRBD1 (5 bases). The sequencing input was PBMCs or T cells enriched from blood (not recorded which). The CDR3 region is CASSQQTGGEKLFF. CDR3 DNA sequence: TGCGCCAGCAGCCAACAAACGGGGGGAGAAAAACTGTTTTTT.